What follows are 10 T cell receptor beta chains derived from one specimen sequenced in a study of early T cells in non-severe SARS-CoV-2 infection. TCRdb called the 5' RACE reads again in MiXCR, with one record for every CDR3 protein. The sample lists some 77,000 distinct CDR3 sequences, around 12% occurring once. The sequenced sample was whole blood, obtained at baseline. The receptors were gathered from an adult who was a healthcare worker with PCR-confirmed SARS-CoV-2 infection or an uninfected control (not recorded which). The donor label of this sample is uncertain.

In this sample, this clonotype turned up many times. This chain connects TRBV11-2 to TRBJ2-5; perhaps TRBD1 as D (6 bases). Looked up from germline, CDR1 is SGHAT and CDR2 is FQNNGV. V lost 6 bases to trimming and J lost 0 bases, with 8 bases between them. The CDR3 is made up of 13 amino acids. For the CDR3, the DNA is TGTGCCAGCAGTACAGGGTACCAAGAGACCCAGTACTTC. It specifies CASSTGYQETQYF. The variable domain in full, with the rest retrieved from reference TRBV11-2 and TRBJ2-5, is EAGVAQSPRYKIIEKRQSVAFWCNPISGHATLYWYQQILGQGPKLLIQFQNNGVVDDSQLPKDRFSAERLKGVDSTLKIQPAKLEDSAVYLCASSTGYQETQYFGPGTRLLVL.

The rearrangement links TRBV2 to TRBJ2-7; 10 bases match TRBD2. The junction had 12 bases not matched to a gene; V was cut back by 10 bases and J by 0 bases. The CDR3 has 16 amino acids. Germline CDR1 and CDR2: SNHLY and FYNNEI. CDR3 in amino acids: CATGLAETPSSYEQYF. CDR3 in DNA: TGTGCCACAGGACTAGCGGAAACCCCGAGCTCCTACGAGCAGTACTTC.

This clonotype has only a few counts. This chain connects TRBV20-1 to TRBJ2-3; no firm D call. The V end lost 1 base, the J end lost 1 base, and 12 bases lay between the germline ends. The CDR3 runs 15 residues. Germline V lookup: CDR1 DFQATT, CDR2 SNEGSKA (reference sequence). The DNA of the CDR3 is TGCAGTGCTAGAGGCGGATTTGGAGGCACAGATACGCAGTATTTT. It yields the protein CSARGGFGGTDTQYF.

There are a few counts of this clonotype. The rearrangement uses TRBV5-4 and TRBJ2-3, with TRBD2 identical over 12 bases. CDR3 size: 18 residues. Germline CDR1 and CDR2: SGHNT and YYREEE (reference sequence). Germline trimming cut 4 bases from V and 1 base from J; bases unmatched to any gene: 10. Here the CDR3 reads CASSAVLGLAGGTDTQYF. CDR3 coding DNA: TGTGCCAGCAGCGCTGTTCTGGGACTAGCGGGTGGCACAGATACGCAGTATTTT.

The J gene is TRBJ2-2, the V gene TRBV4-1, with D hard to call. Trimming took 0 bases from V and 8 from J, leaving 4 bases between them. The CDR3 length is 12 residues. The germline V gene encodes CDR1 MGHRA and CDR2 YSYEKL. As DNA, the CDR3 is TGCGCCAGCAGCCAAGATCTGGGGGAGCTGTTTTTT. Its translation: CASSQDLGELFF.

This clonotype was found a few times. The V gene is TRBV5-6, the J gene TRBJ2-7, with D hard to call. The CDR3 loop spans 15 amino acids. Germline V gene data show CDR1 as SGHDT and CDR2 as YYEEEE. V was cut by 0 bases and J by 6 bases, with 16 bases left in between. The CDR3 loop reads CASSLGPSRSSEQYF. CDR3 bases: TGTGCCAGCAGCTTGGGGCCCTCACGTAGTTCCGAGCAGTACTTC.

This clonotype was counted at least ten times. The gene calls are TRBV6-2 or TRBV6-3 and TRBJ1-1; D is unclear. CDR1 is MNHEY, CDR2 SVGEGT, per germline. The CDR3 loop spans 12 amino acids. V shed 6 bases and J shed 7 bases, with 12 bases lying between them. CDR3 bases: TGTGCCAGCAGCCTTCCCGGGAATGAAGCTTTCTTT. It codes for CASSLPGNEAFF.

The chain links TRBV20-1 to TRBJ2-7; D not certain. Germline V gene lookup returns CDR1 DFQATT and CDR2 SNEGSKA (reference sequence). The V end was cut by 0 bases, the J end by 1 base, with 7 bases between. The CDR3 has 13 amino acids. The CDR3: CSARDFRSYEQYF. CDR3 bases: TGCAGTGCTAGAGATTTTCGGTCCTACGAGCAGTACTTC.

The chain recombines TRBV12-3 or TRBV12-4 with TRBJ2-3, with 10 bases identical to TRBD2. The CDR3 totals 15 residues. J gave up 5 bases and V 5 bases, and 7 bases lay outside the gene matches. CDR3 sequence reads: CASSVSGGHIDTQYF. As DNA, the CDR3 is TGTGCCAGCAGTGTTAGCGGGGGGCATATAGATACGCAGTATTTT.

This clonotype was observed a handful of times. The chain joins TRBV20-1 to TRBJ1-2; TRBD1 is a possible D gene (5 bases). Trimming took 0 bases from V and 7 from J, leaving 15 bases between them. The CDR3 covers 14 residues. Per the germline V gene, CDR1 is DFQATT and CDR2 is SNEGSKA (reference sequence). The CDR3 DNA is TGCAGTGCTAGAGATGGCAGGGAGGTTTCTGGCTACACCTTC. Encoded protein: CSARDGREVSGYTF.